This T cell receptor beta chain was sequenced for a study of blood T cell repertoires in COVID-19. Study background: The United States, Italy and Spain provided the acute and convalescent COVID-19 samples. From T cells, B-cell-depleted T cells, or PBMCs came the material, which was cDNA or gDNA.

CDR1 is MNHEY and CDR2 is SMNVEV in the germline V gene (reference sequence). CDR3 length: 15 amino acids. V shed 6 bases and J shed 3 bases, with 15 bases lying between them. Sequencing was performed with immunoSEQ multiplex PCR; in TCRdb, only in-frame clones are kept and a portion is missing. The sample carries roughly 190,000 clones, roughly four fifths recorded once. The source is a middle-aged woman with acute or convalescent COVID-19. This chain links TRBV27 with TRBJ1-5; no reliable D call. Sequencing used peripheral blood. CDR3 DNA: TGTGCCAGCAGGCGAGCCGGGAACTTCAATCAGCCCCAGCATTTT. It is translated as CASRRAGNFNQPQHF.